This T cell receptor beta chain derives from a study of liver allograft versus peripheral blood T cells. Study context: The authors compared T cell receptor repertoires in transplanted livers with recipients' peripheral blood repertoires. Overall study findings and caveats: Reportedly, the T cell receptor repertoires present inside liver allografts differed from those in peripheral blood.

Each CDR3 protein gets one entry after TCRdb re-called the reads with MiXCR. Of some 4,000 distinct CDR3 sequences in the sample, about 18% are singletons; the top ten hold about 17%. Within the sample, this clonotype is medium-sized. Its antigen remains unidentified. The CDR3 extends over 15 amino acids. CDR1 MDHEN and CDR2 SYDVKM come from the germline V gene. Losses at the gene ends were 6 bases for V and 1 base for J; bases not matched to a gene: 5. This rearrangement joins TRBV28 to TRBJ2-7; 11 bases agree with TRBD2. The source of this sequence is a human patient who had a liver transplant. Some T cells may be transferred from the graft donor. The CDR3 coding sequence is TGTGCCAGCAGAGCCGGGACTAGCGGTTCCTACGAGCAGTACTTC. This translates into CASRAGTSGSYEQYF.